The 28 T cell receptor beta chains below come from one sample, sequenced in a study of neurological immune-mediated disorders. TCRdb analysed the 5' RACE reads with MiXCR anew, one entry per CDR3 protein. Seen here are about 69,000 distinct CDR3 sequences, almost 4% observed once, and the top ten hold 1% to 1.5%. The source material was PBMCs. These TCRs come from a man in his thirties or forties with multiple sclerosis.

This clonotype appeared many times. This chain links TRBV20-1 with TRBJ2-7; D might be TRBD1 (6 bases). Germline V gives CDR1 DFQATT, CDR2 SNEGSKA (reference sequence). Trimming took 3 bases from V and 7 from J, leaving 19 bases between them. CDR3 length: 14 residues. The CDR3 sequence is CSASRGSLLGEQYF. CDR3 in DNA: TGCAGTGCTAGCAGGGGATCTCTATTGGGAGAGCAGTACTTC.

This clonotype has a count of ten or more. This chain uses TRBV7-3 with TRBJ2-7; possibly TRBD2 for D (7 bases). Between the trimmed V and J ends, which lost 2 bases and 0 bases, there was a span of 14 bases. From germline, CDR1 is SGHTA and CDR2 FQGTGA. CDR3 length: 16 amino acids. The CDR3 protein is CASSLLGGAHSYEQYF. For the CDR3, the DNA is TGTGCCAGCAGCTTACTAGGGGGGGCACACTCCTACGAGCAGTACTTC.

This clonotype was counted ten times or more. The CDR3 sequence is CATSDLDRGSPYEQYF. DNA of the CDR3: TGTGCCACCAGTGATCTTGACAGGGGATCGCCCTACGAGCAGTACTTC. The rearrangement links TRBV24-1 to TRBJ2-7; 8 bases map to TRBD1. This CDR3 has 16 residues. The V segment lost 3 bases and the J segment 2 bases; nucleotides outside the gene matches: 8. CDR1 and CDR2 from the germline V gene are KGHDR and SFDVKD.

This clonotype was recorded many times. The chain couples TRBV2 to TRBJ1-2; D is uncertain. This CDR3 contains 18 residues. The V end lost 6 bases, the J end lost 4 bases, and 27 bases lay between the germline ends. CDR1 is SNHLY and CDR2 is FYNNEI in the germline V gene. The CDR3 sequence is CASSQNQNPTILGYGYTF. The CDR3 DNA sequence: TGTGCCAGCAGCCAAAACCAGAATCCCACTATACTGGGCTATGGCTACACCTTC.

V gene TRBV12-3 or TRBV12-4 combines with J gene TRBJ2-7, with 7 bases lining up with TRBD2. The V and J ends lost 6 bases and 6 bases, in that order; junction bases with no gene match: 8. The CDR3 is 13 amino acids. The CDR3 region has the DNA TGTGCCAGCAGCCTTGGACTAGATATCGAGCAGTACTTC. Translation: CASSLGLDIEQYF.

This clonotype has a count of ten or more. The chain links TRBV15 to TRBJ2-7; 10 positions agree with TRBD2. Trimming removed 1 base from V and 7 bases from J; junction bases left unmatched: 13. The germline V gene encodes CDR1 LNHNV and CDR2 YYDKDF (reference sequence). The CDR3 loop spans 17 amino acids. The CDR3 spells CATSRVGGLAVLGEQYF. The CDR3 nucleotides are TGTGCCACCAGCAGAGTAGGAGGACTAGCGGTACTTGGGGAGCAGTACTTC.

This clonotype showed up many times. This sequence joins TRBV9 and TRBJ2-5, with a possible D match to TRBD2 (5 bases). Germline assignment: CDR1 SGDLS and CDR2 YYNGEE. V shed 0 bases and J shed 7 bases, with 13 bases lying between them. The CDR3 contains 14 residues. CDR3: CASSVGGSDGTQYF. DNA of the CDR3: TGTGCCAGCAGCGTAGGGGGTAGCGATGGGACCCAGTACTTC.

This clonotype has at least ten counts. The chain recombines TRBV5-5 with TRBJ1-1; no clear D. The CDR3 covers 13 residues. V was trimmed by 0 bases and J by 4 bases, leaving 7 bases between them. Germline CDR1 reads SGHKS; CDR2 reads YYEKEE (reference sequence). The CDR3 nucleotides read TGTGCCAGCAGCTTGGTTATTGGCACTGAAGCTTTCTTT. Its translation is CASSLVIGTEAFF.

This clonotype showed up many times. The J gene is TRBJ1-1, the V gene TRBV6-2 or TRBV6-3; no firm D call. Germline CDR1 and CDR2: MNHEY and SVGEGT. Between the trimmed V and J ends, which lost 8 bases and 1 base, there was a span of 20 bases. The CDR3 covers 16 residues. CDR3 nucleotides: TGTGCCAGCTGCAATATCTCCCTTAGACAGAACACTGAAGCTTTCTTT. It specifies CASCNISLRQNTEAFF.

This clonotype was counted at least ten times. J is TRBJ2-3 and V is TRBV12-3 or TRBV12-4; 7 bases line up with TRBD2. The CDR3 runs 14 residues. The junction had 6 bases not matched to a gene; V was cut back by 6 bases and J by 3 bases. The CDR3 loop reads CASSRSGETDTQYF. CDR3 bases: TGTGCCAGCAGCCGGAGCGGGGAAACAGATACGCAGTATTTT.

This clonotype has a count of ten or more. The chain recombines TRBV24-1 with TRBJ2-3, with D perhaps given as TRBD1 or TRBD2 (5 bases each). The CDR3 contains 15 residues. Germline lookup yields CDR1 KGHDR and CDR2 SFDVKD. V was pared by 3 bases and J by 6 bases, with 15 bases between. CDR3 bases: TGTGCCACCAGTGATCCGGGGCCAAGAGGGGATACGCAGTATTTT. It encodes CATSDPGPRGDTQYF.

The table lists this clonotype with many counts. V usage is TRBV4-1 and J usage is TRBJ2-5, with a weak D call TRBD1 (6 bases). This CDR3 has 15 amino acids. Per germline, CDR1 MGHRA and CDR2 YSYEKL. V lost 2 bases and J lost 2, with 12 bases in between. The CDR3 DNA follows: TGCGCCAGCAGCCAAACCGGGACAACACAAGAGACCCAGTACTTC. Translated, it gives CASSQTGTTQETQYF.

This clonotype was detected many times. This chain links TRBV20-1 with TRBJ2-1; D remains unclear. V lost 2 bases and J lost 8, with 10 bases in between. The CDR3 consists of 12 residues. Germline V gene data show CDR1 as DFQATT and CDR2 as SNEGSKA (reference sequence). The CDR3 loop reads CSARNDGHEQFF. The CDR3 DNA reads TGCAGTGCTAGAAACGACGGTCATGAGCAGTTCTTC.

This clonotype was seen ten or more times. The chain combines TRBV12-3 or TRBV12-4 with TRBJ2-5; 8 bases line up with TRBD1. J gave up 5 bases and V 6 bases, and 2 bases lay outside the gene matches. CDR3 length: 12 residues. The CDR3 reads CASSQGAETQYF. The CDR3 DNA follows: TGTGCCAGCAGCCAGGGGGCTGAGACCCAGTACTTC.

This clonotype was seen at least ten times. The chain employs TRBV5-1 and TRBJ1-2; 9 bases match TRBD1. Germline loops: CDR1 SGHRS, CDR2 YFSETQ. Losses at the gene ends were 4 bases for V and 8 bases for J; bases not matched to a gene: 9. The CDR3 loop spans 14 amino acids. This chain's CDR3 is CASSQDRGMGGYTF. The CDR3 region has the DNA TGCGCCAGCAGCCAGGACAGGGGAATGGGGGGCTACACCTTC.

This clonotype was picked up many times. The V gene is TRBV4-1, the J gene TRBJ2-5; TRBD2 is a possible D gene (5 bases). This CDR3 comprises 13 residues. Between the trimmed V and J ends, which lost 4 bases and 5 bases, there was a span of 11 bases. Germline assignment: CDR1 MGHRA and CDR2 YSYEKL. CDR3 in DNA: TGCGCCAGCAGCCTCGGGATGGCGGAGACCCAGTACTTC. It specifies CASSLGMAETQYF.

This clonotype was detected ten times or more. For the CDR3, the DNA is TGTGCCAGCCGTGACCACAGGGGCTATGGCTACACCTTC. Protein sequence: CASRDHRGYGYTF. The rearrangement uses TRBV6-6 and TRBJ1-2; 7 bases line up with TRBD1. Trimming at V came to 8 bases and at J to 4 bases, leaving 7 bases not matched to a gene. Germline CDR1 and CDR2: MNHNY and SVGAGI (reference sequence). This CDR3 has 13 residues.

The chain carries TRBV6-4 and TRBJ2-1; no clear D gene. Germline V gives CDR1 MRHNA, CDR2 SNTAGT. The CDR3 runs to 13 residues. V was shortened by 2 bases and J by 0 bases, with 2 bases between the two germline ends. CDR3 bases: TGTGCCAGCAGTGACAGCTCCTACAATGAGCAGTTCTTC. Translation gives CASSDSSYNEQFF.

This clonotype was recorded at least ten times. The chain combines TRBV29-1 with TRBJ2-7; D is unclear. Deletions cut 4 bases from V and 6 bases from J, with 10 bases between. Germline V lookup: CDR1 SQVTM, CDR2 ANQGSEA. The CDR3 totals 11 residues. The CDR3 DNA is TGCAGCGTTGGCCAGCGTGGCGAGCAGTACTTC. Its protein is CSVGQRGEQYF.

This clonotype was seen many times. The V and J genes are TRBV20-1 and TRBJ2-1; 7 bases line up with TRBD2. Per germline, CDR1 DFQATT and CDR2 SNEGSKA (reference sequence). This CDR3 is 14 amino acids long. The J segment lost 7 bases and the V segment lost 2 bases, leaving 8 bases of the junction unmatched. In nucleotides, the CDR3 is TGCAGTGCTAGAAGCGGGGAGGGACCTAATGAGCAGTTCTTC. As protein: CSARSGEGPNEQFF.

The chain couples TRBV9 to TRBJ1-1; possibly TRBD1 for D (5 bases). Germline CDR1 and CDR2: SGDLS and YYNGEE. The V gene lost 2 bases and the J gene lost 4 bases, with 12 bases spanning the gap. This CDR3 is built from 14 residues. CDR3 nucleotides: TGTGCCAGCAGCGTGGCCCTCGGGACCACTGAAGCTTTCTTT. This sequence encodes CASSVALGTTEAFF.

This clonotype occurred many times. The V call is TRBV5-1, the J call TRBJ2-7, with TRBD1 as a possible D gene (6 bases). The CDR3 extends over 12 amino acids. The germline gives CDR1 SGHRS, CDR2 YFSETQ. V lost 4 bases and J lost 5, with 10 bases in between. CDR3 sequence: CASSPNRDEQYF. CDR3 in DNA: TGCGCCAGCAGCCCGAACAGGGACGAGCAGTACTTC. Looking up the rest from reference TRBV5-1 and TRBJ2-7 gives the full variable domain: KAGVTQTPRYLIKTRGQQVTLSCSPISGHRSVSWYQQTPGQGLQFLFEYFSETQRNKGNFPGRFSGRQFSNSRSEMNVSTLELGDSALYLCASSPNRDEQYFGPGTRLTVT.

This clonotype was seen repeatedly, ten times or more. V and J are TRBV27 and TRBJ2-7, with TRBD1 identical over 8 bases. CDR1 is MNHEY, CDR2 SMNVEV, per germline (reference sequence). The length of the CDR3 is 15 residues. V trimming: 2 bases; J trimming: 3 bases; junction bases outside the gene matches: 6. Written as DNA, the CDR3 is TGTGCCAGCAGTTTAATGGCAGGGGGCAGCTACGAGCAGTACTTC. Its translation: CASSLMAGGSYEQYF.

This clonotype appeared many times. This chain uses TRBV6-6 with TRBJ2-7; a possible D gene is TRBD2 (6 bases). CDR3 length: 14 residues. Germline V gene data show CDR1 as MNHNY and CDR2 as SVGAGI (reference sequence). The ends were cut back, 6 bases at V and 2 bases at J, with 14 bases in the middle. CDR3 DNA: TGTGCCAGCAGCATCCGGGACTTCCCCTACGAGCAGTACTTC. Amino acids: CASSIRDFPYEQYF.

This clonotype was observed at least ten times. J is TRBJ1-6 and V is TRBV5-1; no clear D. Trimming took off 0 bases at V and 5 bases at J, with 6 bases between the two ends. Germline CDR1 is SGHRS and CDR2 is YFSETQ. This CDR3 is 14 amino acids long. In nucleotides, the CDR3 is TGCGCCAGCAGCTTGGGCAGAGATAATTCACCCCTCCACTTT. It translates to CASSLGRDNSPLHF.

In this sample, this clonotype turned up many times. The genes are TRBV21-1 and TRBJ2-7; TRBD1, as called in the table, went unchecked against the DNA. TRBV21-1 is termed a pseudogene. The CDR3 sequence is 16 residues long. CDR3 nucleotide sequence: TGTGCCAGCAGCAAAGGGCGGGACGGAAAATCCTACGAGCAGTACTTC. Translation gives CASSKGRDGKSYEQYF.

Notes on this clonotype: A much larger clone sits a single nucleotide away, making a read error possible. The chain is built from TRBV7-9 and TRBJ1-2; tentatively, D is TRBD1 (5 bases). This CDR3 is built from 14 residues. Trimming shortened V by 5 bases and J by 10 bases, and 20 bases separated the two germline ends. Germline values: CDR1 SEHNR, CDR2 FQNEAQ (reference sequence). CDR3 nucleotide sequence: TGTGCCAGCAGCCCCCCGGGTGAGGGGAATGACTACACCTTC. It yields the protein CASSPPGEGNDYTF.

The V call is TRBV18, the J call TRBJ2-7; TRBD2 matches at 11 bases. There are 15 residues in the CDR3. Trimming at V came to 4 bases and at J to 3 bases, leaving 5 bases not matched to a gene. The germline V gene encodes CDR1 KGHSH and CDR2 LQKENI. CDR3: CASSLPSGGYYEQYF. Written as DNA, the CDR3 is TGTGCCAGCTCACTTCCTAGCGGGGGGTACTACGAGCAGTACTTC. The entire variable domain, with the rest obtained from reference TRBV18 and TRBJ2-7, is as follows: NAGVMQNPRHLVRRRGQEARLRCSPMKGHSHVYWYRQLPEEGLKFMVYLQKENIIDESGMPKERFSAEFPKEGPSILRIQQVVRGDSAAYFCASSLPSGGYYEQYFGPGTRLTVT.